What follows describes a single T cell receptor beta chain. One junction end disagrees with the germline gene, perhaps due to a read error. This sample was included in a study of T cell changes during pregnancy in multiple sclerosis. Germline CDR1 reads SGHTA; CDR2 reads FQGTGA. The CDR3 covers 14 residues. Clones were read by immunoSEQ multiplex PCR, and TCRdb kept only the in-frame ones, dropping some. The data hold tens of thousands of clones, with 93% observed a single time. The rearrangement links TRBV7-3 to TRBJ2-1, with 8 nucleotides matching TRBD2. The clonotype was recovered from a female donor with multiple sclerosis, enrolled in a pregnancy study. The specimen was peripheral blood, collected in the second trimester of pregnancy. CDR3 sequence reads: CASSLTRGGNEQFF. DNA for the CDR3: TGTGCCAGCAGCCTAACCCGGGGGGGCAATGAGCAGTTCTTC.